This T cell receptor beta chain was observed in a study of blood T cell repertoires in COVID-19 (TCRdb year 2020). Background for the entire study: Samples covering the acute and convalescent phases of COVID-19 were provided by collaborators in the United States, Italy and Spain. Nearly every sample came with metadata listing a de-identified subject ID, COVID-19 status, age in years and sex. A freely available public database, intended as a resource for researchers studying the immune response to SARS-CoV-2, is where the repertoires were released. Where available, HLA class I and class II types were taken from metadata supplied by the sample provider and were not determined by assay-based typing. The prospective study material was composed of cDNA or gDNA derived from T cells, B-cell-depleted T cells, or PBMCs. The dataset comprised deeply sampled blood TCRbeta repertoires from subjects exposed to, actively infected with, or recovered from COVID-19. The samples were drawn from two sources: the first 160 participants of the ongoing ImmuneRACE study, and 950 to 1,500 subjects contributed by 6 global collaborators.

CDR1 and CDR2 are drawn from the germline V gene (reference sequence): SEHNR, FQNEAQ. Measured from the cysteine to the phenylalanine, the CDR3 is 17 residues long. This entry keeps only the CDR3 DNA: 51 bases, framed from base 1. Here V drops 5 bases and J drops 5 bases, and the junction holds 15 bases not matched to any gene. Paper-wide results and their limitations: Clinical and demographic metadata were provided uncurated, with the amount varying by source and participant.

Each collaborating institution followed its own protocols to collect whole blood in K2EDTA tubes. For TCRbeta analysis, collaborators shipped samples as frozen whole blood, isolated PBMCs, or DNA extracted from either of those sample types. A note on this clone: Its target antigen remains unknown. There are no base qualities to consult, and no much larger clone falls within one base.

TCRbeta CDR3 regions were amplified from genomic DNA by means of the immunoSEQ Assay, a bias-controlled multiplex PCR. The paper's processing steps were these. Nucleated cell counts per sample were estimated from amplification of reference gene primers within the assay. Sequence reads were collapsed and filtered to measure the absolute abundance of every unique TCRbeta CDR3 rearrangement. For each sample, productive Simpson clonality was calculated by taking the square root of Simpson's diversity index across productive rearrangements. Sourced from immuneACCESS, this table was stored by TCRdb with only in-frame sequences that have V and J called. A share of the clones is absent; for the studies checked, an unresolved V gene accounts for under half, and the remainder has no known explanation. D and trimming come from the DNA, and the V and J calls and clone size come from that table. Recorded for this sample are 100,000 to 150,000 clones; around 87% of them occurred a single time. 3.5% to 4.5% of the sample lies in the top ten.

This chain is built from TRBV7-9 and TRBJ2-5; TRBD2 fits 9 bases in the junction. Sequencing was carried out using peripheral blood. The sequence derives from a woman aged 55-70 years with acute or convalescent COVID-19. The nucleotide sequence reads TGTGCCAGCAGCCCCCTGATGCTAGCGGGGCAGGGGGAGACCCAGTACTTC. Its product reads: CASSPLMLAGQGETQYF.